One sample yielded the 21 T cell receptor beta chains listed below, sequenced in a study of blood T cells in healthy people across ages. A J-beta primer mix and a sample-barcoded 5' primer were used in a second PCR of roughly 6 to 11 cycles. TCRdb independently ran MiXCR on the 5' RACE reads; one entry per CDR3 protein. The table has some 1.4 million distinct CDR3 sequences, roughly 40% seen once; the top ten hold 7.9%. Input material: blood. These receptors originate from a young woman in good health.

This chain connects TRBV12-3 or TRBV12-4 to TRBJ1-1, with D maybe TRBD1 (5 bases). V was clipped by 3 bases and J by 6 bases, with 20 bases between them. This CDR3 has 16 amino acids. For the CDR3, the DNA is TGTGCCAGCAGTTTGAGAGGGGACCCCGGTAAGGCTGAAGCTTTCTTT. As protein: CASSLRGDPGKAEAFF.

V gene TRBV10-3 combines with J gene TRBJ2-1; the match to TRBD1 covers 8 bases. The V gene end was trimmed by 7 bases and the J gene end by 2 bases; junction bases not matched to a gene: 7. This CDR3 contains 15 residues. Germline CDR1 reads ENHRY; CDR2 reads SYGVKD. The CDR3 nucleotides are TGTGCCATCACCCCAACAGGGGGTCCCTACAATGAGCAGTTCTTC. This gives the protein CAITPTGGPYNEQFF.

The chain joins TRBV20-1 to TRBJ2-7; 7 bases are shared with TRBD2. Germline-derived CDR1 and CDR2 are DFQATT and SNEGSKA (reference sequence). Trimming took 5 bases from V and 0 from J; bases not matched to a gene: 7. This CDR3 is built from 14 residues. CDR3 bases: TGCAGTGCTTCAATCGGGGGGACCTCCTACGAGCAGTACTTC. Residues: CSASIGGTSYEQYF.

Regarding this clonotype: At one end the junction does not follow the germline gene, possibly because of a read error. This chain uses TRBV2 with TRBJ2-1; weak D call: TRBD2 (6 bases). CDR1 and CDR2 from the germline V gene are SNHLY and FYNNEI. The CDR3 consists of 13 residues. The CDR3 nucleotides are TGTGCGACGGGGACTCCCCCAGCGGGTGAGCAGTTCTTT. Its protein product is CATGTPPAGEQFF.

This chain connects TRBV11-1 to TRBJ2-3; D ambiguous. Trimming pared 0 bases from V and 3 bases from J, leaving 7 bases between. CDR1 is SGHAT, CDR2 FQDESV, per germline (reference sequence). The CDR3 loop spans 14 amino acids. CDR3 loop: CASSLAMGTDTQYF. CDR3 DNA: TGTGCCAGCAGCTTAGCGATGGGGACAGATACGCAGTATTTT.

This clonotype was found a few times. The rearrangement links TRBV20-1 to TRBJ2-1; TRBD1 matches 10 bases. In germline, CDR1 is DFQATT, CDR2 SNEGSKA (reference sequence). The CDR3 has 13 amino acids. V was clipped by 3 bases and J by 8 bases; unmatched bases: 4. The DNA of the CDR3 is TGCAGTGCTAGTGGACAGGGGGTAGATGAGCAGTTCTTC. Amino acid sequence: CSASGQGVDEQFF.

The table lists this clonotype with a few counts. The chain links TRBV3-1 to TRBJ1-5; D remains unclear. Germline V CDR1 and CDR2: LGHDT, YNNKEL (reference sequence). This CDR3 contains 15 residues. V was trimmed by 4 bases and J by 7 bases, leaving 17 bases between them. CDR3 region: CASSPSSGSRQPQHF. The CDR3 region has the DNA TGTGCCAGCAGCCCCTCCTCGGGGTCTCGGCAGCCCCAGCATTTT.

This clonotype has only a few counts. The gene calls are TRBV11-2 and TRBJ2-3; 9 nucleotides align to TRBD2. This CDR3 region has 16 residues. The germline V gene has CDR1 SGHAT and CDR2 FQNNGV. V was clipped by 6 bases and J by 3 bases; unmatched bases: 10. The CDR3 DNA reads as TGTGCCAGCAGTTCCGTAGCGGGAGTGAGAACAGATACGCAGTATTTT. Its protein product is CASSSVAGVRTDTQYF. The variable domain in full, completed from reference TRBV11-2 and TRBJ2-3, reads EAGVAQSPRYKIIEKRQSVAFWCNPISGHATLYWYQQILGQGPKLLIQFQNNGVVDDSQLPKDRFSAERLKGVDSTLKIQPAKLEDSAVYLCASSSVAGVRTDTQYFGPGTRLTVL.

CDR3 sequence reads: CASSAGTGVNYGYTF. For the CDR3, the DNA is TGTGCCAGCAGTGCCGGGACAGGGGTTAACTATGGCTACACCTTC. The chain carries TRBV6-2 or TRBV6-3 and TRBJ1-2; 10 bases match TRBD1. Germline assignment: CDR1 MNHEY and CDR2 SVGEGT. The CDR3 has 15 amino acids. Losses at the gene ends were 5 bases for V and 1 base for J; bases not matched to a gene: 4.

The chain couples TRBV6-1 to TRBJ2-1; weak D call: TRBD1 (5 bases). The CDR3 runs to 14 residues. Looked up from germline, CDR1 is MNHNS and CDR2 is SASEGT. With 6 bases removed from V and 8 bases from J, the gap between germline ends came to 17 bases. CDR3 in DNA: TGTGCCAGCAGAAGTCATCTGGGGCAAGATGAGCAGTTCTTC. This gives the protein CASRSHLGQDEQFF.

The rearrangement uses TRBV12-3 or TRBV12-4 and TRBJ2-1; 8 bases are a match to TRBD2. The CDR3 is 16 residues long. The V and J ends lost 4 bases and 4 bases, in that order; junction bases with no gene match: 9. The CDR3 region has the DNA TGTGCCAGCAGTTCCATAGCGGGGCTGATGTACAATGAGCAGTTCTTC. Its protein is CASSSIAGLMYNEQFF.

This clonotype has just a few counts. V is TRBV9 and J is TRBJ2-7, with 7 bases aligning to TRBD2. V shed 0 bases, J shed 3 bases, and the junction held 6 bases outside the gene matches. Germline-derived CDR1 and CDR2 are SGDLS and YYNGEE. The CDR3 covers 15 residues. The CDR3 sequence is CASSVAGLGVYEQYF. The CDR3 region has the DNA TGTGCCAGCAGCGTAGCAGGACTAGGAGTCTACGAGCAGTACTTC. The full variable domain, completed using reference TRBV9 and TRBJ2-7, is DSGVTQTPKHLITATGQRVTLRCSPRSGDLSVYWYQQSLDQGLQFLIQYYNGEERAKGNILERFSAQQFPDLHSELNLSSLELGDSALYFCASSVAGLGVYEQYFGPGTRLTVT.

This clonotype was observed a few times. The chain has TRBV7-2 and TRBJ2-1; 8 bases align to TRBD2. CDR3 length: 14 amino acids. J was trimmed by 5 bases and V by 3 bases; bases with no gene match: 3. CDR1 is SGHTA, CDR2 FQGNSA, per germline. CDR3 sequence: CASSLGLEDNEQFF. The DNA of the CDR3 is TGTGCCAGCAGCTTGGGACTAGAAGACAATGAGCAGTTCTTC.

Only a few counts were recorded for this clonotype. The V and J genes are TRBV12-3 or TRBV12-4 and TRBJ1-2; D not resolved. Trimming shortened V by 5 bases and J by 6 bases, and 13 bases separated the two germline ends. CDR3 length: 13 residues. CDR3 residues: CASSPGVRNGYTF. The CDR3 bases are TGTGCCAGCAGTCCAGGTGTTAGGAATGGCTACACCTTC.

This clonotype has ten or more counts. The rearrangement links TRBV4-2 to TRBJ2-7; D perhaps matches TRBD2 (5 bases). The CDR3 has 14 amino acids. Germline values: CDR1 LGHNA, CDR2 YNFKEQ. Trimming took 5 bases from V and 7 from J, leaving 18 bases between them. CDR3 in DNA: TGTGCCAGCAGCAGGAGCGACATTAGCGAAGAGCAGTACTTC. This codes for CASSRSDISEEQYF.

In this sample, this clonotype turned up a few times. This chain uses TRBV20-1 with TRBJ2-1; no firm D call. V lost 6 bases, J lost 1 base, and 13 bases lay in between. The CDR3 totals 14 residues. The germline gives CDR1 DFQATT, CDR2 SNEGSKA (reference sequence). The CDR3 here is CSAQPTDSYNEQFF. The CDR3 DNA reads TGCAGTGCCCAACCGACTGATTCCTACAATGAGCAGTTCTTC.

The gene calls are TRBV4-2 and TRBJ2-3; D remains unclear. Trimming removed 0 bases from V and 4 bases from J, with 17 bases in between. The germline V gene has CDR1 LGHNA and CDR2 YNFKEQ. The CDR3 consists of 17 residues. CDR3 nucleotides: TGTGCCAGCAGCCAAGATTGGGCCGGCGATTGGGCAGATACGCAGTATTTT. Its protein product is CASSQDWAGDWADTQYF.

This clonotype has just a few counts. The chain joins TRBV28 to TRBJ2-3; 7 bases match TRBD1. Trimming at V came to 6 bases and at J to 3 bases, leaving 6 bases not matched to a gene. The V gene's germline CDR1 is MDHEN and CDR2 SYDVKM. The CDR3 sequence is 14 residues long. CDR3 sequence: CASSQGTATDTQYF. In DNA, the CDR3 is TGTGCCAGCAGCCAAGGGACAGCAACAGATACGCAGTATTTT.

The sample holds a few counts of this clonotype. The chain has TRBV5-1 and TRBJ2-1; D remains ambiguous. Germline V gives CDR1 SGHRS, CDR2 YFSETQ. V was trimmed by 4 bases and J by 9 bases, leaving 20 bases between them. The CDR3 is 15 amino acids. The CDR3 sequence: CASSDPGSQSGEQFF. The CDR3 DNA is TGCGCCAGCAGCGACCCCGGGTCCCAATCGGGTGAGCAGTTCTTC.

The chain joins TRBV5-1 to TRBJ2-1, with 14 bases that match TRBD2. Per germline, CDR1 SGHRS and CDR2 YFSETQ. Trimming at V came to 3 bases and at J to 0 bases, leaving 5 bases not matched to a gene. This CDR3 has 18 residues. Here the CDR3 DNA reads TGCGCCAGCAGCTCGGGGACTAGCGGGGGAAGCTCCTACAATGAGCAGTTCTTC. This encodes CASSSGTSGGSSYNEQFF.

CDR3 DNA sequence: TGTGCCAGCAGTGCGTTCACTGAAGCTTTCTTT. Amino acid sequence: CASSAFTEAFF. This chain uses TRBV25-1 with TRBJ1-1; D is uncertain. Trimming removed 4 bases from V and 4 bases from J, with 4 bases in between. CDR3 length: 11 amino acids. In germline, CDR1 is MGHDK, CDR2 SYGVNS.